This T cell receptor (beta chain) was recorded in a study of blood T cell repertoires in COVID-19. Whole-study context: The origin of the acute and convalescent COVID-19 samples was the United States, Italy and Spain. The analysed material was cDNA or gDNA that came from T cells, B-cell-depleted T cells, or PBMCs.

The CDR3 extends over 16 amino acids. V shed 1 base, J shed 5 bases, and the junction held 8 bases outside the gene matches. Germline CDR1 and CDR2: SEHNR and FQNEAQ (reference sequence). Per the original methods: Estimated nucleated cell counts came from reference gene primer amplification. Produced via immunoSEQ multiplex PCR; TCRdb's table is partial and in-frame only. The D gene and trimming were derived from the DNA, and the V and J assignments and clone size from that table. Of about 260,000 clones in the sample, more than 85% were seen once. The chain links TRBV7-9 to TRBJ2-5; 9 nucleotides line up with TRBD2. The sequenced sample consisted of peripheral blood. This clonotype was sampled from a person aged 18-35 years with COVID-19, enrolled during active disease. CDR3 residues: CASSLGGGLAWETQYF. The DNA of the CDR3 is TGTGCCAGCAGCTTAGGCGGGGGACTAGCTTGGGAGACCCAGTACTTC.